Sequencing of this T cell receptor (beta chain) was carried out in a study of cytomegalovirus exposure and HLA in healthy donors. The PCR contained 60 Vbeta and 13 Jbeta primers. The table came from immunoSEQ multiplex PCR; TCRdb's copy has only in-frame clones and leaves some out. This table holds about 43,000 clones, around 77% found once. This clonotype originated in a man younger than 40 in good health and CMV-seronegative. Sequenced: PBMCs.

The CDR3 nucleotides read TGTGCCAGCAGCGTGGGACAGGGAGGAGAAAAACTGTTTTTT. Amino acids: CASSVGQGGEKLFF. This chain joins TRBV5-6 and TRBJ1-4; the match to TRBD1 covers 9 bases. V dropped 4 bases and J dropped 8; count of bases not matched to a gene: 6. CDR3 size: 14 residues. The germline gives CDR1 SGHDT, CDR2 YYEEEE.